This T cell receptor (beta chain) comes out of a study of blood T cell repertoires in COVID-19. At the level of the study: T cells, B-cell-depleted T cells, or PBMCs provided the cDNA or gDNA that served as material.

Study processing details: By means of reference gene primer amplification, nucleated cell counts were estimated. The method was immunoSEQ multiplex PCR; TCRdb's version includes in-frame clones alone and lacks a portion of them. V and J calls and clone size are given by that table; D and trimming were obtained from the DNA. Here the sample spans 40,000 or so clones, about four fifths being singletons. CDR1 is ENHRY and CDR2 is SYGVKD in the germline V gene. With 2 bases removed from V and 10 bases from J, the gap between germline ends came to 9 bases. The length of the CDR3 is 12 residues. The sequence came from a man aged 65 to 79 with acute or convalescent COVID-19. The sample taken for sequencing was peripheral blood. The chain recombines TRBV10-3 with TRBJ2-1, with a tentative D call TRBD2 (6 bases). The CDR3 spells CAISEGRREQFF. CDR3 DNA sequence: TGTGCCATCAGTGAGGGGAGGCGCGAGCAGTTCTTC.